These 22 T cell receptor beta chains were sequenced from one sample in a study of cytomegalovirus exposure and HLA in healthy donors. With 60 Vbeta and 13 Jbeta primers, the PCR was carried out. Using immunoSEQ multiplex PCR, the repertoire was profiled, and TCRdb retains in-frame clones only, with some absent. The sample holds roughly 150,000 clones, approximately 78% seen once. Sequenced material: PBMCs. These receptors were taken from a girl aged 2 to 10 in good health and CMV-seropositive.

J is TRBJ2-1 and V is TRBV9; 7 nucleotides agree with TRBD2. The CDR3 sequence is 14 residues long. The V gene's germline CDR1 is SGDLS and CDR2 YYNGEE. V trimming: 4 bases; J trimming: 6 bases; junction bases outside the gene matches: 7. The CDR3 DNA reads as TGTGCCAGCAGCTCCGGGGGACTAAGCAATGAGCAGTTCTTC. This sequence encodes CASSSGGLSNEQFF.

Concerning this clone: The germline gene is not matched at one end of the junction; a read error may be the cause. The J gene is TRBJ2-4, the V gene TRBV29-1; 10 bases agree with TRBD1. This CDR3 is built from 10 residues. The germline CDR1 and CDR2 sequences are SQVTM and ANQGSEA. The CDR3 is CIGTGDIQYF. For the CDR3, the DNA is TGTATCGGGACAGGGGACATTCAGTACTTC.

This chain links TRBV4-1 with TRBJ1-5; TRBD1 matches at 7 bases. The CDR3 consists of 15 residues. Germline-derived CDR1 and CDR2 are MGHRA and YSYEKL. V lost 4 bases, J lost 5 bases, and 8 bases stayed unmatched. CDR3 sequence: CASSPRDSDYQPQHF. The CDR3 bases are TGCGCCAGCAGCCCCCGGGACAGTGATTATCAGCCCCAGCATTTT.

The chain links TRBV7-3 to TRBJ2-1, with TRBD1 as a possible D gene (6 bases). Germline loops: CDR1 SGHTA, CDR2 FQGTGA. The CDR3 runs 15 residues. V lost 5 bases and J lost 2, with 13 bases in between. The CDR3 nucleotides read TGTGCCAGCAGCCCCCAACAGGGAGCCTACAATGAGCAGTTCTTC. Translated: CASSPQQGAYNEQFF.

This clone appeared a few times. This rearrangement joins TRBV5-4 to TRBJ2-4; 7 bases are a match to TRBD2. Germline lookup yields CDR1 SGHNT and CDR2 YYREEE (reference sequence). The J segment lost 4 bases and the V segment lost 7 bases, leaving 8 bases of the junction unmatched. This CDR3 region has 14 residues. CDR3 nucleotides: TGTGCCAGCGGAACCGGGACTAATAAAAACATTCAGTACTTC. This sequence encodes CASGTGTNKNIQYF. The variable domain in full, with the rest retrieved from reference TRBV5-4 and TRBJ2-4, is ETGVTQSPTHLIKTRGQQVTLRCSSQSGHNTVSWYQQALGQGPQFIFQYYREEENGRGNFPPRFSGLQFPNYSSELNVNALELDDSALYLCASGTGTNKNIQYFGAGTRLSVL.

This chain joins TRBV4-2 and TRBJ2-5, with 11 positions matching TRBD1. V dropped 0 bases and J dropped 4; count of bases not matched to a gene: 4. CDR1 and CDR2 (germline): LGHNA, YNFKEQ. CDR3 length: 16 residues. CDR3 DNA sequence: TGTGCCAGCAGCCAAGATCTGGGGACAGGGGGAGAGACCCAGTACTTC. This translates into CASSQDLGTGGETQYF.

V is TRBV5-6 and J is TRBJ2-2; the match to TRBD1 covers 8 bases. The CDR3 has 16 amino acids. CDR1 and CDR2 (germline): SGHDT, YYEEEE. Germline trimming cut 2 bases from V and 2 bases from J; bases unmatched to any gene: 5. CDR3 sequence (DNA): TGTGCCAGCAGCTTATGGACAGGGATAAACACCGGGGAGCTGTTTTTT. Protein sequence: CASSLWTGINTGELFF.

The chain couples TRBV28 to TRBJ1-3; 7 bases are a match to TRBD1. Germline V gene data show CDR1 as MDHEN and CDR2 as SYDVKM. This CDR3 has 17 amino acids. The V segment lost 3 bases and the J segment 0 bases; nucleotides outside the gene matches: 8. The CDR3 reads CASSFYGTVYSGNTIYF. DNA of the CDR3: TGTGCCAGCAGTTTCTACGGGACAGTTTACTCTGGAAACACCATATATTTT.

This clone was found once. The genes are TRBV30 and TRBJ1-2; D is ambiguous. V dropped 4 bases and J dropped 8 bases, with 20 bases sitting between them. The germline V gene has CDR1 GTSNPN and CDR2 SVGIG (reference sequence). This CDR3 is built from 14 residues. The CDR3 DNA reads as TGTGCCTGGACCCTAGGTCCATCCTTGAGGGGCTACACCTTC. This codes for CAWTLGPSLRGYTF.

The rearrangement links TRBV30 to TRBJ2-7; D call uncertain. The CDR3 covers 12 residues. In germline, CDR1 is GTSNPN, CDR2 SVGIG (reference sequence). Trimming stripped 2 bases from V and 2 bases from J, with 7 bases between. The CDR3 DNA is TGTGCCTGGAGTCGATCAGCCTACGAGCAGTACTTC. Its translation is CAWSRSAYEQYF. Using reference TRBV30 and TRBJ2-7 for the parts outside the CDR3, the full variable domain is SQTIHQWPATLVQPVGSPLSLECTVEGTSNPNLYWYRQAAGRGLQLLFYSVGIGQISSEVPQNLSASRPQDRQFILSSKKLLLSDSGFYLCAWSRSAYEQYFGPGTRLTVT.

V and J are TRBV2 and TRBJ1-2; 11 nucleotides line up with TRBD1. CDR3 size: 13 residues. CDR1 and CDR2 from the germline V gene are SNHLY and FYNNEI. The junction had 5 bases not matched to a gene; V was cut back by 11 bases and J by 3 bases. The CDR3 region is CAGRTGGDYGYTF. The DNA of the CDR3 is TGTGCCGGGAGGACAGGGGGCGACTATGGCTACACCTTC.

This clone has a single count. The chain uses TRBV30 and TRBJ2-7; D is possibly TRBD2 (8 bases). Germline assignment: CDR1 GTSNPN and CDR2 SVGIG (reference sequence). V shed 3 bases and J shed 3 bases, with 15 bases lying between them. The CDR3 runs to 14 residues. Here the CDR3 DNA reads TGTGCCTGGAGCGGGGGGGACAGAGTCTACGAGCAGTACTTC. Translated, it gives CAWSGGDRVYEQYF.

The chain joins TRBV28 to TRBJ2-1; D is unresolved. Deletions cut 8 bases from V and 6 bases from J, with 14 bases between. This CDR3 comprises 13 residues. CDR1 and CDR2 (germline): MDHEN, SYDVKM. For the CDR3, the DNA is TGTGCCAGCGTGGGCCAGATGTTCAATGAGCAGTTCTTC. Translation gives CASVGQMFNEQFF. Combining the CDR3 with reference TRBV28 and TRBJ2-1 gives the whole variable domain DVKVTQSSRYLVKRTGEKVFLECVQDMDHENMFWYRQDPGLGLRLIYFSYDVKMKEKGDIPEGYSVSREKKERFSLILESASTNQTSMYLCASVGQMFNEQFFGPGTRLTVL.

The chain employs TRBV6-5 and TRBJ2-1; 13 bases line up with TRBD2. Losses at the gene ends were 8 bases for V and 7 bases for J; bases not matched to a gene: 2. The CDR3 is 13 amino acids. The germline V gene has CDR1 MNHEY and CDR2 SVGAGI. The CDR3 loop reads CASRLAGGNEQFF. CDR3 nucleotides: TGTGCCAGCCGACTAGCGGGGGGAAATGAGCAGTTCTTC.

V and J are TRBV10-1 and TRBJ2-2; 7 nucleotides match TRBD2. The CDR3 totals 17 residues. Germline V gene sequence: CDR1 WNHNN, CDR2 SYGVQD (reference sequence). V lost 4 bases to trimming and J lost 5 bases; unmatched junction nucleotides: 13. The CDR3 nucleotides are TGCGCCAGCAGTGGAACCGTGGCGGGAGTGATTACCGGGGAGCTGTTTTTT. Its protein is CASSGTVAGVITGELFF.

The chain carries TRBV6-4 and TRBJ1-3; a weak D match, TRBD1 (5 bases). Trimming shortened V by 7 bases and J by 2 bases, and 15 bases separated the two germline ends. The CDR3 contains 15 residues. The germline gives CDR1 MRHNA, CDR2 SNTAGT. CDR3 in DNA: TGTGCCAGCAATGAAGGGGAGGGTCCTGGAAACACCATATATTTT. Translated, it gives CASNEGEGPGNTIYF.

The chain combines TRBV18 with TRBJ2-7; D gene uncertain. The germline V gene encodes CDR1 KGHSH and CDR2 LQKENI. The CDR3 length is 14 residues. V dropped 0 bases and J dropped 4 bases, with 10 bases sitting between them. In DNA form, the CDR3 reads TGTGCCAGCTCACCACCCAACAGAATTTACGAGCAGTACTTC. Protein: CASSPPNRIYEQYF. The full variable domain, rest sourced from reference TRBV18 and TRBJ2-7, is NAGVMQNPRHLVRRRGQEARLRCSPMKGHSHVYWYRQLPEEGLKFMVYLQKENIIDESGMPKERFSAEFPKEGPSILRIQQVVRGDSAAYFCASSPPNRIYEQYFGPGTRLTVT.

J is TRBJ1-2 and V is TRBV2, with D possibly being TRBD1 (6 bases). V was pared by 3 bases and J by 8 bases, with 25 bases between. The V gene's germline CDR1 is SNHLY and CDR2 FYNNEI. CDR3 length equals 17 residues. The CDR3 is CASSEAGGQGLVSGYTF. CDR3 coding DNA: TGTGCCAGCAGTGAGGCCGGGGGGCAGGGCCTGGTCTCCGGCTACACCTTC.

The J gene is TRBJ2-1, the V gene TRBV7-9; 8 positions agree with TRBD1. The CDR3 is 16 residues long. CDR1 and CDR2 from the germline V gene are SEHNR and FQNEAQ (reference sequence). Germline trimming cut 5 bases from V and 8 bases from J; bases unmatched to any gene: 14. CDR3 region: CASSRIPGQAPHEQFF. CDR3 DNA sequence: TGTGCCAGCAGCCGGATACCGGGACAGGCACCTCATGAGCAGTTCTTC.

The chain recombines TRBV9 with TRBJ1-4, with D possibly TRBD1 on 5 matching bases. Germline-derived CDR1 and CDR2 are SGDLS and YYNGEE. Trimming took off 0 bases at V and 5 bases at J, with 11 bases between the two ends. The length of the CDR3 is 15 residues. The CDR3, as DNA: TGTGCCAGCAGCGTAGACCAGGGAATAAATGAAAAACTGTTTTTT. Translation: CASSVDQGINEKLFF.

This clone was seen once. The chain's CDR3 is CSASEGGEQYF. CDR3 coding DNA: TGCAGTGCTAGCGAGGGGGGGGAGCAGTACTTC. V usage is TRBV20-1 and J usage is TRBJ2-7, with D possibly TRBD2 on 7 matching bases. The germline V and J ends were trimmed by 3 bases and 7 bases, with 10 bases remaining between them. CDR3 length: 11 residues. The germline V gene has CDR1 DFQATT and CDR2 SNEGSKA (reference sequence).

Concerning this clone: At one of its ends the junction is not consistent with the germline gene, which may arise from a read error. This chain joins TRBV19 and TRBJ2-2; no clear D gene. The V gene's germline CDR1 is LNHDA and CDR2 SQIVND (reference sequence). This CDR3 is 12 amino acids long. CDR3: CASSLDSGELFF. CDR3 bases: TGTGCCAGTAGTCTAGACTCCGGGGAGCTGTTTTTT. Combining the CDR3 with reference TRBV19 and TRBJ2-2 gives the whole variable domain DGGITQSPKYLFRKEGQNVTLSCEQNLNHDAMYWYRQDPGQGLRLIYYSQIVNDFQKGDIAEGYSVSREKKESFPLTVTSAQKNPTAFYLCASSLDSGELFFGEGSRLTVL.